This is a list of T cell receptor beta chains from one sample in a study of radiation and T cells in renal cell carcinoma. TCRdb's copy holds only in-frame clones and misses some; the assay was immunoSEQ multiplex PCR. The sample includes some 80,000 clones, around 85% of them seen just once. The sample consisted of blood, taken from a patient whose treatment included radiotherapy and nephrectomy. Every receptor here comes from a woman aged 50 to 60 with renal cell carcinoma. Both conserved end residues are trimmed from each CDR3. Size is stated for part of the rows, as once, few or many counts, or as a class when the clone is expanded.

J gene | clone size | V gene | CDR3 protein
TRBJ2-7 | - | TRBV28 | ASGQVNEQY
TRBJ2-3 | - | TRBV30 | AWSVQGDTQY
TRBJ1-5 | - | TRBV19 | ASSIRDRGGQPQH
TRBJ2-5 | once | TRBV25-1 | ASTDTKETQY
TRBJ2-1 | - | TRBV4-1 | ASSPRTSGGATYNEQF
TRBJ2-3 | - | TRBV18 | ASSPSSGLTDTQY
TRBJ2-1 | - | TRBV7-2 | ASSVGQGSYNEQF
TRBJ2-7 | - | TRBV6-1 | ASSGGPGTGGSSYEQY
TRBJ1-1 | - | TRBV5-1 | ASSLSVVGTEAF
TRBJ2-5 | - | TRBV7-2 | ASSLGGLQETQY
TRBJ1-2 | - | TRBV7-9 | ASSHGTAFGYT
TRBJ2-3 | few | TRBV6-4 | ASSKQRGGSDTQY
TRBJ2-7 | - | TRBV12-1 | ATKKAYEQY
TRBJ2-3 | - | TRBV7-2 | ANTGPAGDTQY
TRBJ2-5 | - | TRBV5-6 | ASTTRLLETQY